Below are 23 T cell receptor beta chains sequenced from a single sample in a study of blood T cells in healthy people across ages. With a J-beta primer mix and a sample-barcoded 5' primer, a second PCR ran 7 to 11 cycles. TCRdb re-analysed the 5' RACE reads in MiXCR, keeping a single row per CDR3 protein. The repertoire has some 1.8 million distinct CDR3 sequences, around 42% of them found once; the top ten carry roughly 23%. Sequencing was done on a sample of blood. The receptors were gathered from a human donor in good health.

With regard to this clonotype: The junction differs from germline at one of its ends, possibly a read error. The rearrangement links TRBV4-1 to TRBJ2-2; D is perhaps TRBD1 (6 bases). The CDR3 loop spans 16 amino acids. CDR1 and CDR2 from the germline V gene are MGHRA and YSYEKL. The CDR3 coding sequence is TGCGCTAGCAGCCAAGGGACAACCGCGAACACCGGGGAGCTGTTTTTT. Encoded protein: CASSQGTTANTGELFF.

The V gene is TRBV9, the J gene TRBJ2-1; TRBD1 aligns across 9 bases. Germline V gene data show CDR1 as SGDLS and CDR2 as YYNGEE. This CDR3 has 16 residues. V trimming: 4 bases; J trimming: 6 bases; junction bases outside the gene matches: 11. CDR3 bases: TGTGCCAGCAGCCCCCGGGGGGACAGGGATGTCAATGAGCAGTTCTTC. This sequence encodes CASSPRGDRDVNEQFF.

This clonotype was found once. The chain recombines TRBV7-2 with TRBJ1-1; D remains ambiguous. This CDR3 spans 13 amino acids. Germline V gives CDR1 SGHTA, CDR2 FQGNSA. V shed 2 bases and J shed 4 bases, with 8 bases lying between them. In nucleotides, the CDR3 is TGTGCCAGCAGCTTAAGAATAAGCACTGAAGCTTTCTTT. It specifies CASSLRISTEAFF.

This chain links TRBV27 with TRBJ2-3; TRBD1 agrees at 8 bases. This CDR3 contains 17 residues. Germline V gene sequence: CDR1 MNHEY, CDR2 SMNVEV (reference sequence). V was clipped by 6 bases and J by 6 bases; unmatched bases: 17. Here the CDR3 DNA reads TGTGCCAGCAGCCCATCACAGGGGGAGTTTCTGTTGGATACGCAGTATTTT. Its translation is CASSPSQGEFLLDTQYF.

The V gene is TRBV5-1, the J gene TRBJ2-1; D not certain. V was cut by 0 bases and J by 10 bases, with 20 bases left in between. The CDR3 totals 16 residues. Looked up from germline, CDR1 is SGHRS and CDR2 is YFSETQ. The CDR3 nucleotides are TGCGCCAGCAGCTTGGCGGGTTTACAATTAAGTGGGGAGCAGTTCTTC. Its translation: CASSLAGLQLSGEQFF.

The chain combines TRBV30 with TRBJ1-4, with D unresolved. The CDR3 loop spans 14 amino acids. The V end lost 3 bases, the J end lost 3 bases, and 11 bases lay between the germline ends. Germline CDR1 and CDR2: GTSNPN and SVGIG (reference sequence). The CDR3 reads CAWRSAGSNEKLFF. CDR3 in DNA: TGTGCCTGGAGGTCCGCCGGATCTAATGAAAAACTGTTTTTT.

The table lists this clonotype with many counts. The V call is TRBV29-1, the J call TRBJ1-2; possibly TRBD1 for D (6 bases). Trimming took 4 bases from V and 6 from J, leaving 9 bases between them. The CDR3 is 11 residues long. Germline V CDR1 and CDR2: SQVTM, ANQGSEA. The CDR3 DNA is TGCAGCGTTGCACAGGGTGATGGCTACACCTTC. Its translation is CSVAQGDGYTF.

This clonotype has a handful of counts. This chain uses TRBV29-1 with TRBJ2-6; a possible D gene is TRBD1 (7 bases). Per the germline V gene, CDR1 is SQVTM and CDR2 is ANQGSEA. V dropped 6 bases and J dropped 2 bases, with 17 bases sitting between them. The CDR3 covers 16 residues. CDR3 DNA sequence: TGCAGCGTGACTAGACAGGGTAATACTGGGGCCAACGTCCTGACTTTC. Its translation is CSVTRQGNTGANVLTF.

V gene TRBV20-1 combines with J gene TRBJ1-2, with D uncertain. The ends were cut back, 8 bases at V and 3 bases at J, with 13 bases in the middle. This CDR3 is built from 12 residues. The germline V gene encodes CDR1 DFQATT and CDR2 SNEGSKA (reference sequence). CDR3 sequence: CSPPAFDYGYTF. In DNA form, the CDR3 reads TGCAGTCCTCCCGCATTCGACTATGGCTACACCTTC.

This clonotype has ten or more counts. This chain uses TRBV29-1 with TRBJ2-5; D call uncertain. Germline loops: CDR1 SQVTM, CDR2 ANQGSEA. Trimming took off 4 bases at V and 2 bases at J, with 5 bases between the two ends. There are 11 residues in the CDR3. The CDR3 reads CSVGVQETQYF. In nucleotides, the CDR3 is TGCAGCGTTGGCGTACAAGAGACCCAGTACTTC.

This clonotype has a handful of counts. This chain links TRBV7-9 with TRBJ1-1; D is possibly TRBD1 (6 bases). Trimming left V 7 bases short and J 0 bases short, with 15 bases between. The CDR3 length is 15 residues. CDR1 SEHNR and CDR2 FQNEAQ come from the germline V gene (reference sequence). The CDR3: CASTDRPILNTEAFF. The CDR3 nucleotides read TGTGCCAGCACCGACAGGCCGATATTGAACACTGAAGCTTTCTTT.

This clonotype was recorded many times. This chain links TRBV6-5 with TRBJ2-2; D possibly corresponds to TRBD2 (5 bases). V shed 5 bases and J shed 7 bases, with 8 bases lying between them. The germline V gene encodes CDR1 MNHEY and CDR2 SVGAGI. CDR3 length equals 12 residues. For the CDR3, the DNA is TGTGCCAGCAGTCTCCGGGGCGGGGAGCTGTTTTTT. Translating it yields CASSLRGGELFF.

This clonotype was detected only a few times. The chain has TRBV11-3 and TRBJ2-5; 10 bases are shared with TRBD2. This CDR3 has 16 residues. With 3 bases clipped from V and 5 bases from J, the junction kept 9 bases outside the gene matches. Germline CDR1 SGHNT, CDR2 YENEEA. The CDR3, as DNA: TGTGCCAGCAGCTTTAGCGGGGGGACCACCGGGGAGACCCAGTACTTC. Amino acid sequence: CASSFSGGTTGETQYF.

A word on this clonotype: Because the CDR3's place on the DNA is in doubt, the DNA is left out and the CDR3 is given as listed by TCRdb. The CDR3: CASSFGQGANYGHTF. The chain carries TRBV5-1 and TRBJ1-2; the table's D gene call, TRBD1, was not cross checked with the DNA. From its first to its last residue, the CDR3 has 15 amino acids. Germline V gene lookup returns CDR1 SGHRS and CDR2 YFSETQ.

The rearrangement joins TRBV6-5 to TRBJ2-5; no definite D call. With 8 bases removed from V and 5 bases from J, the gap between germline ends came to 15 bases. Germline assignment: CDR1 MNHEY and CDR2 SVGAGI. The CDR3 runs 13 residues. CDR3 sequence (DNA): TGTGCCAGCTCAAAACCGAGCCGGGAGACCCAGTACTTC. It is translated as CASSKPSRETQYF.

The chain is built from TRBV9 and TRBJ1-2; possible D gene TRBD1, 6 bases. The CDR3 totals 13 residues. In germline, CDR1 is SGDLS, CDR2 YYNGEE. Trimming left V 0 bases short and J 5 bases short, with 8 bases between. CDR3 coding DNA: TGTGCCAGCAGCGTAGAACAGGGTTATGGCTACACCTTC. It yields the protein CASSVEQGYGYTF.

This clonotype appeared once. The V call is TRBV2, the J call TRBJ1-5, with 7 bases matching TRBD1. The V segment lost 6 bases and the J segment 4 bases; nucleotides outside the gene matches: 6. CDR3 length equals 14 residues. CDR1 SNHLY and CDR2 FYNNEI come from the germline V gene. The DNA for the CDR3 is TGTGCCAGCAGAGCACCGGGACAGAATCAGCCCCAGCATTTT. Translated, it gives CASRAPGQNQPQHF.

This chain joins TRBV7-2 and TRBJ1-6; no reliable D call. The CDR3 runs 15 residues. Trimming left V 5 bases short and J 8 bases short, with 16 bases between. CDR1 and CDR2 (germline): SGHTA, FQGNSA. Written as DNA, the CDR3 is TGTGCCAGCAGCGGCCGATCAGGAGGTCATTCACCCCTCCACTTT. Translated: CASSGRSGGHSPLHF.

The J gene is TRBJ1-1, the V gene TRBV4-3; TRBD1 might be the D (5 bases). There are 14 residues in the CDR3. In germline, CDR1 is LGHNA, CDR2 YSLEER. V was shortened by 4 bases and J by 6 bases, with 15 bases between the two germline ends. CDR3 in DNA: TGCGCCAGCAGCCCATCGTGGCAGGGCCCTGAAGCTTTCTTT. This sequence encodes CASSPSWQGPEAFF.

The rearrangement uses TRBV7-9 and TRBJ2-1, with D tentatively TRBD1 (5 bases). Trimming removed 5 bases at V and 0 bases at J, with 17 bases between. This CDR3 comprises 17 residues. Germline CDR1 SEHNR, CDR2 FQNEAQ (reference sequence). This CDR3 is CASSIGQQVSSYNEQFF. The CDR3 DNA is TGTGCCAGCAGCATTGGGCAACAGGTGTCCTCCTACAATGAGCAGTTCTTC.

This clonotype was observed a few times. Germline is not matched at one junction end, which may reflect a read error. The V gene is TRBV20-1, the J gene TRBJ1-5; 8 nucleotides agree with TRBD1. Germline V gene lookup returns CDR1 DFQATT and CDR2 SNEGSKA (reference sequence). This CDR3 is built from 15 residues. The CDR3 here is CSAPDPGQDDQLQHF. The CDR3 nucleotides are TGCAGTGCTCCGGATCCGGGACAGGACGATCAGCTCCAGCATTTT.

This clonotype was counted only a few times. V usage is TRBV4-2 and J usage is TRBJ2-2; TRBD2 is a possible D gene (5 bases). Trimming removed 5 bases at V and 4 bases at J, with 17 bases between. The CDR3 contains 16 residues. Germline-derived CDR1 and CDR2 are LGHNA and YNFKEQ. The CDR3 loop is CASSEGRIGSTGELFF. The CDR3 DNA follows: TGTGCCAGCAGCGAGGGCCGGATTGGAAGCACCGGGGAGCTGTTTTTT.

This clonotype was picked up many times. This sequence joins TRBV29-1 and TRBJ2-6, with D unclear. CDR1 is SQVTM, CDR2 ANQGSEA, per germline. The CDR3 has 13 residues. The CDR3 DNA reads TGCGTTGTCGCCCCCTCTGGGGCCAACGTCCTGACTTTC. It encodes CVVAPSGANVLTF.